This T cell receptor beta chain was identified in a study of regulatory T cells in long-lasting Graves disease. Broader study findings: Reduced TCR diversity was observed in persistent Graves' patients versus newly diagnosed patients.

The CDR3 runs to 16 residues. V lost 0 bases, J lost 0 bases, and 9 bases lay in between. Germline loops: CDR1 MNHEY, CDR2 SVGAGI. Time point of the sample: newly diagnosed GD, antithyroid drugs for less than 3 months. TCR sequences were obtained from RNA taken from PBMCs. The table lists this clonotype with many counts. What it recognizes is unknown. To make TCR beta libraries, researchers used iRepertoire HTBI primers and Arm-PCR of CDR3 regions. One entry per CDR3 protein, called by TCRdb with MiXCR from the multiplex PCR reads. Found here are 400,000 to 550,000 distinct CDR3 sequences, under 15% of them singletons; the top ten hold approximately 16%. These same data were also listed under a study on T cells in Graves' hyperthyroidism and ophthalmopathy.

This TCR came from a woman between 25 and 40 years old with Graves disease. V is TRBV6-5 and J is TRBJ1-5; D is possibly TRBD1 (5 bases). Sequencing was performed on peripheral blood mononuclear cells (PBMCs), taken at new diagnosis, from a patient treated with antithyroid drugs. The CDR3 here is CASSYSRTSSNQPQHF. CDR3 nucleotides: TGTGCCAGCAGTTACTCCCGGACAAGTAGCAATCAGCCCCAGCATTTT.